This TCR beta chain was captured by sequencing in a study of CXCR3-negative and CXCR3-positive naive CD8 T cells. Study-wide results and limits: For naive cells, CXCR3-negative and CXCR3-positive subsets had similar TRBV-TRBJ usage; for memory cells, usage differed. Compared with CXCR3-negative naive cells, CXCR3-positive naive cells showed more hydrophobic TRB CDR3s. Fresh PBMCs went into most assays, and CXCR3 expression partly declined after cryopreservation. Each naive subset displayed comparably high diversity, whereas memory CD8+ cells displayed much lower diversity.

CD45RO-CCR7+CD27+CD95- expression identified naive CD8+ T cells. 5' RACE with UMI labels generated the TRB cDNA libraries. TCRdb re-analyzed the 5' RACE reads; it lists each CDR3 protein once, without DNA. Its table lists about 130,000 distinct CDR3 sequences. As for this clonotype: Its antigen is not identified.

The sequence came from a human donor in good health. Some clones in this sample may be carry-over from other donors' samples. The sequencing input was naive CXCR3+ CD8+ T cells from blood. The subset: CD45RO-CCR7+CD27+CD95- naive CD8+ T cells expressing CXCR3 (TNR3+).

This chain's CDR3 is CASSLEGATEMYTEAFF. The chain employs TRBV7-6 and TRBJ1-1; TCRdb's D call of TRBD1 is untestable without DNA. The CDR3 contains 17 residues. In germline, CDR1 is SGHVS, CDR2 FNYEAQ.